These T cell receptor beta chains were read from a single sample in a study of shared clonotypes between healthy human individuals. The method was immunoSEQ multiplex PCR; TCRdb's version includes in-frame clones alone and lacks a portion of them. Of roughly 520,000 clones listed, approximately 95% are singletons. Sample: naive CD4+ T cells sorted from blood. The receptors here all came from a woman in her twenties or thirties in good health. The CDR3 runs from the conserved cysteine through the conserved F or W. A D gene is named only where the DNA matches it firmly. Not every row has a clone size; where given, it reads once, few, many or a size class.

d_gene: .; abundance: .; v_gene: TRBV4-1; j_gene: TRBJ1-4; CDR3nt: TGCGCCAGCAGCCAGTTAAGAGGGAATGAAAAACTGTTTTTT; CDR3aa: CASSQLRGNEKLFF
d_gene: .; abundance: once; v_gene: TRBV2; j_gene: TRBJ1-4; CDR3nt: TGTGCCAGCAGTGATCAGGGCTCTAATGAAAAACTGTTTTTT; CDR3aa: CASSDQGSNEKLFF
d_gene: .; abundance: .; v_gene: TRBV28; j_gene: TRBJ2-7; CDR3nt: TGTGCCAGCAGTCCGGGACAAACCTACGAGCAGTACTTC; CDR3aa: CASSPGQTYEQYF
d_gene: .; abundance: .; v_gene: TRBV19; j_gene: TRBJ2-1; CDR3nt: TGTGCCAGTAGCATGGCTCAGGTGCGGAGTGAGCAGTTCTTC; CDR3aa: CASSMAQVRSEQFF
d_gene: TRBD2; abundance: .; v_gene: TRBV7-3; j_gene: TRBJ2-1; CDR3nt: TGTGCCAGCAGCCCCGCTAGCGGAACCTACAATGAGCAGTTCTTC; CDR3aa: CASSPASGTYNEQFF
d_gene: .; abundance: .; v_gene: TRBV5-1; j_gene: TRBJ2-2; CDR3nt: TGCGCCAGCAGCTCATATTCGCAGAACACCGGGGAGCTGTTTTTT; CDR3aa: CASSSYSQNTGELFF
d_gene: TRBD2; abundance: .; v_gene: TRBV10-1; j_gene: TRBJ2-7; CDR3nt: TGCGCCAGCGCCGGGGGGATCCGGTCCTACGAGCAGTACTTC; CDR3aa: CASAGGIRSYEQYF
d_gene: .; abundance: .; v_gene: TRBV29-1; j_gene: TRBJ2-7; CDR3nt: TGCAGCGTTGTAGTACCCTACGAGCAGTACTTC; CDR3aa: CSVVVPYEQYF
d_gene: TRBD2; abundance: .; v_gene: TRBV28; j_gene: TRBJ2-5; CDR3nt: TGTGCCAGCAGTATTAGCGGGAGTGAGACCCAGTACTTC; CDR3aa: CASSISGSETQYF
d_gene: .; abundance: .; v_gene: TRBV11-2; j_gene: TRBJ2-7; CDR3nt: TGTGCCAGCAGCCCTGGGACCCTGGGGGGTCTCTACGAGCAGTACTTC; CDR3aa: CASSPGTLGGLYEQYF
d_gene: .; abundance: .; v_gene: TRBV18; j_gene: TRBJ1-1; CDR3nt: TGTGCCAGCTCAACGGAACGGACGGCTACTGAAGCTTTCTTT; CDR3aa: CASSTERTATEAFF
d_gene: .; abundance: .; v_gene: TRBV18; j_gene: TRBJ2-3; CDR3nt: TGTGCCAGCTCACCACCATGGTTAGGAGCGCGTTCCACAGATACGCAGTATTTT; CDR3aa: CASSPPWLGARSTDTQYF
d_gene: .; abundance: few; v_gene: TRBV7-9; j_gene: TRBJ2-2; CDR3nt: TGTGCCAGCAGCATTGTTACCGGGGAGCTGTTTTTT; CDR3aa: CASSIVTGELFF
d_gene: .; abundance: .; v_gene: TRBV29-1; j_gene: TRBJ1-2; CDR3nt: TGCAGCGTAGCCAACAGGGACTATGGCTACACCTTC; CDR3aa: CSVANRDYGYTF
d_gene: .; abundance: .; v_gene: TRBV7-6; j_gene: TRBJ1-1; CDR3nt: TGTGCCAGCAGCTTACTTGCCGACCAGGTTAAGAACACTGAAGCTTTCTTT; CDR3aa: CASSLLADQVKNTEAFF
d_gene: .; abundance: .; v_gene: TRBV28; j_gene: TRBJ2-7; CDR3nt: TGTGCCAGCAGTTGGAATTTTAGGACATTCTCCTACGAGCAGTACTTC; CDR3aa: CASSWNFRTFSYEQYF
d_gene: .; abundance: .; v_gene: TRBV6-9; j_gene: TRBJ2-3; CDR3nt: TGTGCCAGCAGTCCTAACAGGGTGGGCACAGATACGCAGTATTTT; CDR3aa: CASSPNRVGTDTQYF
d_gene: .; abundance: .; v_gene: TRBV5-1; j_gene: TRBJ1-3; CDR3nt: TGCGCCAGCAGCCCGCAGGGGTCTGGAAACACCATATATTTT; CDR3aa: CASSPQGSGNTIYF
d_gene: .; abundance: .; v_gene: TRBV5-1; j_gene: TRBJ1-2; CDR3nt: TGCGCCAGCAGTCGAATGTGGGACGGAACACATGATGGCTACACCTTC; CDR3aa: CASSRMWDGTHDGYTF
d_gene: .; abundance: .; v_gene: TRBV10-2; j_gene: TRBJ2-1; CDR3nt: TGCGCCAGCAGTGAGTCGCCCTACGTCTCCTACAATGAGCAGTTCTTC; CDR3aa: CASSESPYVSYNEQFF
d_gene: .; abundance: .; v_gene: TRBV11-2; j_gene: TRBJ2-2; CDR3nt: TGTGCCAGCAGCCCCGATTGGGGGATCGGGGAGCTGTTTTTT; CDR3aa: CASSPDWGIGELFF
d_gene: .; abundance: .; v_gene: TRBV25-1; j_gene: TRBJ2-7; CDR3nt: TGTGCCAGCGGGGCATCGGGGGTACCCTACGAGCAGTACTTC; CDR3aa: CASGASGVPYEQYF
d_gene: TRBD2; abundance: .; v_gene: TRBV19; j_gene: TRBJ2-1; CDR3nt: TGTGCCAGTAGCAATAGCGGGAGGGCCTACAATGAGCAGTTCTTC; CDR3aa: CASSNSGRAYNEQFF
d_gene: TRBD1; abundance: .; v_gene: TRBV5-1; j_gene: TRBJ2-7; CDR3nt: TGCGCCAGCAGCTTGGCTAATATACGATTGGACAGGGAAGCCGAGCAGTACTTC; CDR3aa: CASSLANIRLDREAEQYF
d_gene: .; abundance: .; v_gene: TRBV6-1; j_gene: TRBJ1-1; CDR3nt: TGTGCCAGCAGGTTAGTGCAGAACACTGAAGCTTTCTTT; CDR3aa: CASRLVQNTEAFF
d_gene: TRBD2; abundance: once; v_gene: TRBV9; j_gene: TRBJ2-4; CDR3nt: TGTGCCAGCAGCGTAGATTGGACTAGCGGGGTTGGCATTCAGTACTTC; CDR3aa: CASSVDWTSGVGIQYF
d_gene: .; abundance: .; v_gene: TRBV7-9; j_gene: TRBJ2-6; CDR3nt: TGTGCCAGCAGTCTATCAAGGACAGCGAGCTCTGGGGCCAACGTCCTGACTTTC; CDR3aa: CASSLSRTASSGANVLTF
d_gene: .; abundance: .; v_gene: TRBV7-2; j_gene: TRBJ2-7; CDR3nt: TGTGCCAGCAGCTTGGTCCGGGGGCAAGGTGAGCAGTACTTC; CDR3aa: CASSLVRGQGEQYF
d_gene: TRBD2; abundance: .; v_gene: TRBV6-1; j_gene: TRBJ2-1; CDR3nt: TGTGCCAGCACCCTTTGGGGGAGGGACAATGAGCAGTTCTTC; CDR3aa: CASTLWGRDNEQFF
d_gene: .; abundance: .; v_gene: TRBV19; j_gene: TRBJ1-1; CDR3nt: TGTGCCAGTAGTATGCCACCGGGACACCTAAACACTGAAGCTTTCTTT; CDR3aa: CASSMPPGHLNTEAFF
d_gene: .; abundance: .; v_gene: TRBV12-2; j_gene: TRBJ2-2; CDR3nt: TGTGCAAGTCGCTTAGGCGGCACCGGGGAGCTGTTTTTT; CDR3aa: CASRLGGTGELFF
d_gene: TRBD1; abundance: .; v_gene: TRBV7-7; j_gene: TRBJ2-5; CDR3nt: TGTGCCAGCAGCTTAGATAGCAGGGGGCGAGAGACCCAGTACTTC; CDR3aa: CASSLDSRGRETQYF
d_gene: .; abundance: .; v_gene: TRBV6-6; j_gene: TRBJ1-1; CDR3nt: TGTGCCAGCAGTTATAGCAACCCCCAGATGAACACTGAAGCTTTCTTT; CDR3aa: CASSYSNPQMNTEAFF
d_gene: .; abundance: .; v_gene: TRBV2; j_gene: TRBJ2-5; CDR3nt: TGTGCCAGCAGGGTGGGATCCATAGAGACCCAGTACTTC; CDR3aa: CASRVGSIETQYF
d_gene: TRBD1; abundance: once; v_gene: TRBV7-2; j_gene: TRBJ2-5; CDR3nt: TGTGCCAGCAGCTTCTGGACAGGGTTAGAGACCCAGTACTTC; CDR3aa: CASSFWTGLETQYF
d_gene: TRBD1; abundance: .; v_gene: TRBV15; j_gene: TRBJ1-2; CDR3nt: TGTGCCACCAGCTGGGGACAGAGAAACTATGGCTACACCTTC; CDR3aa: CATSWGQRNYGYTF